The rows below give T cell receptor beta chains drawn from one sample of a study of cytomegalovirus exposure and HLA in healthy donors. Some clones are missing from TCRdb's copy, which holds only in-frame ones; the method was immunoSEQ multiplex PCR. This sample has 110,000 or so clones; more than 60% occur once, and the top ten carry roughly 2.6%. Sequenced material: PBMCs. Every receptor here comes from a female donor in good health and CMV-seronegative. Both conserved end residues are part of each CDR3. A D gene is named only where the DNA matches it firmly. Size values are once, few and many counts, or a class for expanded clones, and some rows have none.

j_call d_call clone_size v_call cdr3_nt cdr3_aa
TRBJ1-1 TRBD1 - TRBV6-5 TGTGCCAGCAGTCGGACAGGGGTCACTGAAGCTTTCTTT CASSRTGVTEAFF
TRBJ2-5 TRBD2 - TRBV25-1 TGTGCCAGCAGTGAATCTCTCGCGGGGGTGGAGACCCAGTACTTC CASSESLAGVETQYF
TRBJ1-3 - - TRBV12-5 TGTGCTAGTGGAATTGGGGAGGTCTCTGGAAACACCATATATTTT CASGIGEVSGNTIYF
TRBJ2-7 - - TRBV7-9 TGTGCCAGCAGCCCCCCTTCTAACGACGAGCAGTACTTC CASSPPSNDEQYF
TRBJ2-1 - - TRBV9 TGTGCCAGCAGCCAACCTCCTAGCTCTGAGCAGTTCTTC CASSQPPSSEQFF
TRBJ1-6 - - TRBV2 TGTGCCAGCGGAATTCGGGTCGATAATTCACCCCTCCACTTT CASGIRVDNSPLHF
TRBJ2-1 - - TRBV18 TGTGCCAGCTCACCGCGACAGACGTACAATGAGCAGTTCTTC CASSPRQTYNEQFF
TRBJ2-7 TRBD1 - TRBV5-1 TGCGCCAGCAGCCGGGACAGGGGGCCGTCCTACGAGCAGTACTTC CASSRDRGPSYEQYF
TRBJ1-4 - - TRBV19 TGTGCCAGTACCCCAAGGCGGGGGTTTGGTGAAAAACTGTTTTTT CASTPRRGFGEKLFF
TRBJ1-2 TRBD1 - TRBV6-5 TGTGCCAGCAGTACGGACAGGTTGGCTAACTATGGCTACACCTTC CASSTDRLANYGYTF
TRBJ2-2 - - TRBV7-8 TGTGCCAGCGAAGGGGCCAGGAACACCGGGGAGCTGTTTTTT CASEGARNTGELFF
TRBJ1-2 TRBD1 few TRBV6-1 TGTGCCAGTGGGACAGGGGTCTATGGCTACACCTTC CASGTGVYGYTF
TRBJ2-3 TRBD2 once TRBV7-9 TGTGCCAGCAGCCCGACTAGCGGGGGAATAGATACGCAGTATTTT CASSPTSGGIDTQYF
TRBJ1-2 - - TRBV7-9 TGTGCCAGCGTGGGGGCTGGCGGAGACTATGGCTACACCTTC CASVGAGGDYGYTF
TRBJ2-7 - - TRBV10-1 TGCGCCAGCAGTCTTTCGACAGGTCCTTACGAGCAGTACTTC CASSLSTGPYEQYF
TRBJ1-6 - - TRBV15 TGTGCCACCAGCAGAGATCCTAGATCCAGGGGCCTTCGTTCCCTCCACTTT CATSRDPRSRGLRSLHF
TRBJ1-1 TRBD1 - TRBV4-3 TGCGCCAGCAGCCAGGGGCAGGGGGCAATTGAAGCTTTCTTT CASSQGQGAIEAFF
TRBJ2-7 TRBD1 - TRBV28 TGTGCCAGCAGCGACAGGGCGGGCGAGCAGTACTTC CASSDRAGEQYF
TRBJ2-2 - - TRBV5-1 TGCGCCAGCAGGGATCGCGGAGACAACACCGGGGAGCTGTTTTTT CASRDRGDNTGELFF
TRBJ2-5 TRBD2 - TRBV7-9 TGTTCCAGCAGGAAAACTAGCGGGGGGCCCCAAGAGACCCAGTACTTC CSSRKTSGGPQETQYF
TRBJ1-2 TRBD1 - TRBV19 TGTGCCAGTATGTCAGGGGGCGAAGGCTACACCTTC CASMSGGEGYTF
TRBJ1-1 TRBD1 - TRBV19 TGTGCCAGTATAGGGACAGGGAAATGGGTTGAAGCTTTCTTT CASIGTGKWVEAFF
TRBJ2-1 TRBD2 once TRBV7-9 TGTGCCAGCAGCCAAGCGGGGGCCAAGTACAATGAGCAGTTCTTC CASSQAGAKYNEQFF
TRBJ2-5 - - TRBV7-2 TGTGCCAGCAGCTTGTTCGGGATAGATCGGACCCAGTACTTC CASSLFGIDRTQYF
TRBJ2-5 - few TRBV18 TGTGCCAGCATGGTCGCCAGGCAAGAGACCCAGTACTTC CASMVARQETQYF
TRBJ1-1 - - TRBV6-5 TGTGCCAGCAGGGACAGTCTGACCCTAGAAGCTTTCTTT CASRDSLTLEAFF
TRBJ1-5 - - TRBV27 TGTGCCAGCAGTCCCCGGGGCGGGGATAGGAATCAGCCCCAGCATTTT CASSPRGGDRNQPQHF
TRBJ2-2 - - TRBV5-1 TGCGCCAGCAGCTTGGACATCGCGAACACCGGGGAGCTGTTTTTT CASSLDIANTGELFF
TRBJ1-6 TRBD1 - TRBV27 TGTGCCAGCAGTACCGGACAGGGGTATAATTCACCCCTCCACTTT CASSTGQGYNSPLHF
TRBJ1-2 TRBD1 - TRBV9 TGTGCCAGCAGCGTAGAAGGGACAGGGCAAGGCTACACCTTC CASSVEGTGQGYTF
TRBJ2-7 TRBD1 - TRBV25-1 TGTGCCAGCGGAAGGACAGGGGCCTACGAGCAGTACTTC CASGRTGAYEQYF
TRBJ2-7 - - TRBV6-1 TGTGCCAGCAGTTATACCCTGAGCTCCTACGAGCAGTACTTC CASSYTLSSYEQYF
TRBJ2-5 - - TRBV6-5 TGTGCCAGCAGTTCGACAGGTGAAGAGACCCAGTACTTC CASSSTGEETQYF
TRBJ2-7 TRBD1 few TRBV19 TGTGCCAGATGGGGACAGGGGCTATTCTACGAGCAGTACTTC CARWGQGLFYEQYF
TRBJ1-4 TRBD1 - TRBV2 TGTGCCAGCAGCCCCAGGACAGGGGGCAATGAAAAACTGTTTTTT CASSPRTGGNEKLFF
TRBJ2-1 TRBD2 - TRBV25-1 TGTGCCAGCAGTGCCACCTTAAGTAGCGGGGGGCGCAATGAGCAGTTCTTC CASSATLSSGGRNEQFF
TRBJ2-3 TRBD2 - TRBV5-6 TGTGCCAGCAGCTTGTCTGGGAGGGTCACAGATACGCAGTATTTT CASSLSGRVTDTQYF
TRBJ2-5 TRBD2 - TRBV5-4 TGTGCCAGCAGCTATAGACTAGCGGGGGGGCCAGCCGGAAGCCAGTACTTC CASSYRLAGGPAGSQYF
TRBJ2-7 TRBD2 - TRBV5-4 TGTGCCAGCAGCATCGGACTAGACTACGAGCAGTACTTC CASSIGLDYEQYF
TRBJ1-1 - - TRBV4-3 TGCGCCAGCAGCCTGGGATCAGGGCTGGACACTGAAGCTTTCTTT CASSLGSGLDTEAFF
TRBJ2-3 TRBD2 - TRBV5-1 TGCGCCAGCAAAAGCGGGGGGGGTCCAAGAGGGGAGTATTTT CASKSGGGPRGEYF